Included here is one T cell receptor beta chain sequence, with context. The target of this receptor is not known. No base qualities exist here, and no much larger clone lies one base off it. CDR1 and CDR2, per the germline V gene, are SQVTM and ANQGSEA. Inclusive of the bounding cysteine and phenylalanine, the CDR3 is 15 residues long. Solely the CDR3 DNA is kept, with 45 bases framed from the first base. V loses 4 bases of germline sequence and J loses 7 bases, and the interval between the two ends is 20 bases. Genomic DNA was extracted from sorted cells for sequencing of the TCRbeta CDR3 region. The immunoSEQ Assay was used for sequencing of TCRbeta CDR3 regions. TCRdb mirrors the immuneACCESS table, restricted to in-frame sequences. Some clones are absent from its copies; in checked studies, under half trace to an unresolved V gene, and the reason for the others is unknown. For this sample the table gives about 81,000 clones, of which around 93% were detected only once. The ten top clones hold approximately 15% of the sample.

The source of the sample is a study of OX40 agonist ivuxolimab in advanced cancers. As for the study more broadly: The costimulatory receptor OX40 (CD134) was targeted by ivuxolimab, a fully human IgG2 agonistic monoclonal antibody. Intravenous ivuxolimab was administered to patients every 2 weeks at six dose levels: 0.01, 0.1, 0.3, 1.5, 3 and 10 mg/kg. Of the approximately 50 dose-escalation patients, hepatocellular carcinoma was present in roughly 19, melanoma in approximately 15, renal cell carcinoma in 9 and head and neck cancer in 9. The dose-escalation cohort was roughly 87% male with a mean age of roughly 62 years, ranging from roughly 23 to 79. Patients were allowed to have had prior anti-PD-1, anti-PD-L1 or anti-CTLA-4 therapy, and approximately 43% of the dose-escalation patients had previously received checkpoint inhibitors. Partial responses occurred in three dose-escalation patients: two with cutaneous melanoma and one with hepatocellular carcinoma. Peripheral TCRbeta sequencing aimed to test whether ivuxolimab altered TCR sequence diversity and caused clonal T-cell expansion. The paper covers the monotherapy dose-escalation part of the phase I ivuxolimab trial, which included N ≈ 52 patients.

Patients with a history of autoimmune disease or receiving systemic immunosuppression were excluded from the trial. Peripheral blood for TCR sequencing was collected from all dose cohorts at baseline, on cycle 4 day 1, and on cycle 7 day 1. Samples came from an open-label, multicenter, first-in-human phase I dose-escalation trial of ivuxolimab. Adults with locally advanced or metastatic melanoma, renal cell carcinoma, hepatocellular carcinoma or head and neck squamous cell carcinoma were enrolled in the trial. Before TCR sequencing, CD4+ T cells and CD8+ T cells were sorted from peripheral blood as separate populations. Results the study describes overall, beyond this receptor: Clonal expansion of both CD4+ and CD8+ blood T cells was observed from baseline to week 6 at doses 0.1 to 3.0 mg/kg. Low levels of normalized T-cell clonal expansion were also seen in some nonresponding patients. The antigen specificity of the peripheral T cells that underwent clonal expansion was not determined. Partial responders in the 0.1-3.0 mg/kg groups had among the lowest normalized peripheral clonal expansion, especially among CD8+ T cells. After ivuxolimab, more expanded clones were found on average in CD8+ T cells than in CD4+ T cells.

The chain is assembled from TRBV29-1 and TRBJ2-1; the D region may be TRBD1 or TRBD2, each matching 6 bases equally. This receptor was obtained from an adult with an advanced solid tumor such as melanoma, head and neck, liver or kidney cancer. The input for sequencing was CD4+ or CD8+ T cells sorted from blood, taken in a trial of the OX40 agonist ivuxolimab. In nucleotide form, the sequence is TGCAGCGTTGCCTCCGGGGACAACCGGGGGAATGAGCAGTTCTTC. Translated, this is CSVASGDNRGNEQFF.